This T cell receptor beta chain is drawn from a study of T cells in localized non-small cell lung cancer. Study-wide findings and caveats: Exceeding tumor, uninvolved adjacent lung had the highest T cell clonality. Only one tumor region was sequenced, so heterogeneity remains possible. There was an association of higher blood T cell density with longer overall survival.

Assay used: immunoSEQ multiplex PCR; TCRdb lists only in-frame clones, some missing. The table shows approximately 3,600 clones, with under 25% occurring only once. This clone was counted at least ten times. Its antigen is unknown. The origin of this receptor is a female donor older than 55 with stage II lung adenocarcinoma. Sample: lung tumor tissue, taken before any cancer treatment.

In DNA, the CDR3 is TGTGCCAGCAGCTTGGACATCTTTCCCTACGAGCAGTACTTC. This gives the protein CASSLDIFPYEQYF. J is TRBJ2-7 and V is TRBV11-3; the D gene is possibly TRBD1 (5 bases). CDR1 and CDR2 from the germline V gene are SGHNT and YENEEA. The CDR3 has 14 residues. The germline V and J ends were trimmed by 3 bases and 2 bases, with 11 bases remaining between them. The full variable domain, its missing parts supplied by reference TRBV11-3 and TRBJ2-7, is EAGVVQSPRYKIIEKKQPVAFWCNPISGHNTLYWYLQNLGQGPELLIRYENEEAVDDSQLPKDRFSAERLKGVDSTLKIQPAELGDSAVYLCASSLDIFPYEQYFGPGTRLTVT.